In its sample, the clone carrying this TCR beta chain ranks as medium-sized. The ends lost 0 bases at V and 5 bases at J; junction bases unmatched: 2. Germline V gene lookup returns CDR1 KGHDR and CDR2 SFDVKD. The CDR3 length is 14 residues. This sample is drawn from a study of CDR3 diversity in severe acne. From the PCR reads, TCRdb called clonotypes with MiXCR, one entry per CDR3 protein. This sample has 90,000 or so distinct CDR3 sequences, with about 50% found just once. This sequence joins TRBV24-1 and TRBJ2-5; 7 bases agree with TRBD2. The sequenced material came from blood. The receptor comes from a male donor in good health, serving as a control. CDR3 bases: TGTGCCACCAGTGATTTGTTCGGGGGGGAGACCCAGTACTTC. Residues: CATSDLFGGETQYF.